These 14 T cell receptor beta chains came from one sample sequenced in a study of T cell repertoires in cytomegalovirus infection. MiXCR was run by TCRdb on the reads, yielding one entry per CDR3 protein. This sample has over 100,000 distinct CDR3 sequences, with about 9.4% found just once. No antigen has been identified for these receptors. Sequences were obtained from PBMCs, sequenced either directly or after in vitro stimulation (not recorded which). The receptors were gathered from a human donor in good health (CMV status not recorded). Some clones in this sample may be carry-over from other donors' samples.

This clonotype was observed a few times. The V and J genes are TRBV18 and TRBJ2-1; D is undetermined. The germline V gene encodes CDR1 KGHSH and CDR2 LQKENI. The length of the CDR3 is 13 residues. Trimming pared 4 bases from V and 0 bases from J, leaving 4 bases between. CDR3: CASSHLSYNEQFF. CDR3 nucleotide sequence: TGTGCCAGCTCACATCTCTCCTACAATGAGCAGTTCTTC.

This clonotype has a handful of counts. V usage is TRBV6-5 and J usage is TRBJ2-5, with 8 positions matching TRBD1. Germline CDR1 is MNHEY and CDR2 is SVGAGI. The CDR3 is made up of 13 amino acids. The ends lost 6 bases at V and 4 bases at J; junction bases unmatched: 4. CDR3 nucleotides: TGTGCCAGCAGAATCAGGGGGCTAGAGACCCAGTACTTC. It is translated as CASRIRGLETQYF.

CDR3 nucleotides: TGTGCCAGCAGCCCGGGGATTGGGAACACAGATACGCAGTATTTT. Amino acids: CASSPGIGNTDTQYF. This chain connects TRBV7-3 to TRBJ2-3; a possible D gene is TRBD2 (5 bases). The germline V and J ends were trimmed by 5 bases and 2 bases, with 14 bases remaining between them. The CDR3 extends over 15 amino acids. CDR1 is SGHTA and CDR2 is FQGTGA in the germline V gene.

The CDR3 loop reads CASTRQGVDTEAFF. CDR3 in DNA: TGCGCCAGCACCCGACAGGGGGTCGACACTGAAGCTTTCTTT. The chain is built from TRBV5-1 and TRBJ1-1; TRBD1 matches at 9 bases. CDR1 is SGHRS and CDR2 is YFSETQ in the germline V gene. The CDR3 covers 14 residues. Trimming removed 6 bases from V and 3 bases from J; junction bases left unmatched: 6. Full variable domain (missing parts from reference TRBV5-1 and TRBJ1-1): KAGVTQTPRYLIKTRGQQVTLSCSPISGHRSVSWYQQTPGQGLQFLFEYFSETQRNKGNFPGRFSGRQFSNSRSEMNVSTLELGDSALYLCASTRQGVDTEAFFGQGTRLTVV.

The chain links TRBV27 to TRBJ2-1; 10 positions match TRBD2. From germline, CDR1 is MNHEY and CDR2 SMNVEV (reference sequence). The CDR3 length is 16 residues. V lost 3 bases, J lost 6 bases, and 8 bases stayed unmatched. The CDR3 spells CASSFTASGRGNEQFF. DNA of the CDR3: TGTGCCAGCAGTTTTACGGCTAGCGGGAGAGGCAATGAGCAGTTCTTC.

In its sample, this clonotype was seen many times. The chain couples TRBV7-2 to TRBJ2-3; tentatively, D is TRBD2 (6 bases). The V and J ends lost 10 bases and 0 bases respectively, with 14 bases between them. This CDR3 has 14 amino acids. Germline V gives CDR1 SGHTA, CDR2 FQGNSA. The CDR3 region has the DNA TGTGCCATCCTGGGAGGTCTCAGCACAGATACGCAGTATTTT. Protein: CAILGGLSTDTQYF. Full variable domain (rest looked up from reference TRBV7-2 and TRBJ2-3): GAGVSQSPSNKVTEKGKDVELRCDPISGHTALYWYRQSLGQGLEFLIYFQGNSAPDKSGLPSDRFSAERTGGSVSTLTIQRTQQEDSAVYLCAILGGLSTDTQYFGPGTRLTVL.

The sample holds many counts of this clonotype. This chain links TRBV27 with TRBJ2-7; possible D gene TRBD2, 6 bases. The CDR3 loop spans 14 amino acids. Germline CDR1 is MNHEY and CDR2 is SMNVEV (reference sequence). Trimming stripped 6 bases from V and 1 base from J, with 13 bases between. CDR3 DNA sequence: TGTGCCAGCAGCCCGGGACTTCAATCCTACGAGCAGTACTTC. Translation: CASSPGLQSYEQYF.

At least ten counts were recorded for this clonotype. This rearrangement joins TRBV29-1 to TRBJ2-3, with 10 positions matching TRBD2. V was pared by 6 bases and J by 3 bases, with 12 bases of the junction left unmatched. Germline CDR1 and CDR2: SQVTM and ANQGSEA. The CDR3 totals 16 residues. CDR3 protein: CSVRGLADHGTDTQYF. The DNA for the CDR3 is TGCAGCGTCCGTGGACTAGCGGACCACGGAACAGATACGCAGTATTTT.

This clonotype was detected a few times. This sequence joins TRBV6-2 or TRBV6-3 and TRBJ2-7; D uncertain. The CDR3 is 12 residues long. The germline V gene encodes CDR1 MNHEY and CDR2 SVGEGT. V was clipped by 6 bases and J by 3 bases, with 9 bases between them. This CDR3 is CASSRNRYEQYF. In DNA form, the CDR3 reads TGTGCCAGCAGCCGTAACCGCTACGAGCAGTACTTC.

This clonotype appeared a few times. The V and J genes are TRBV12-3 or TRBV12-4 and TRBJ1-1; the D is unclear. The V gene lost 2 bases and the J gene lost 3 bases, with 10 bases spanning the gap. The CDR3 is 14 residues long. CDR3 loop: CASSLWAGDTEAFF. The CDR3 region has the DNA TGTGCCAGCAGTTTATGGGCCGGGGACACTGAAGCTTTCTTT.

This clonotype was counted between two and nine times. The V and J genes are TRBV20-1 and TRBJ2-1; D gene ambiguous. The CDR3 loop spans 12 amino acids. V lost 3 bases to trimming and J lost 7 bases, with 10 bases between them. Germline CDR1 and CDR2: DFQATT and SNEGSKA (reference sequence). The CDR3 DNA follows: TGCAGTGCTAGGGGCGAAGATAATGAGCAGTTCTTC. It encodes CSARGEDNEQFF.

This clonotype was seen ten or more times. The chain employs TRBV7-8 and TRBJ1-6; TRBD1 matches 9 bases. The CDR3 extends over 14 amino acids. The germline CDR1 and CDR2 sequences are SGHVS and FQNEAQ. The V and J ends lost 1 base and 10 bases, in that order; junction bases with no gene match: 2. The CDR3 here is CASSLDRGLSPLHF. DNA for the CDR3: TGTGCCAGCAGCTTAGACAGGGGGCTATCACCCCTCCACTTT.

The chain links TRBV20-1 to TRBJ2-4, with TRBD2 matching over 8 bases. CDR1 is DFQATT and CDR2 is SNEGSKA in the germline V gene (reference sequence). Losses at the gene ends were 3 bases for V and 0 bases for J; bases not matched to a gene: 7. The CDR3 covers 16 residues. CDR3 in DNA: TGCAGTGCTAGTGGGACTAGTCCATTAGCCAAAAACATTCAGTACTTC. This codes for CSASGTSPLAKNIQYF.

Ten or more counts support this clonotype. J is TRBJ2-2 and V is TRBV7-2; 7 bases are a match to TRBD1. This CDR3 has 15 amino acids. Trimming cost V 7 bases and J 0 bases; bases outside gene matches: 5. Germline V gene lookup returns CDR1 SGHTA and CDR2 FQGNSA. The CDR3 region is CASTGDRTNTGELFF. DNA of the CDR3: TGTGCCAGCACAGGGGACAGAACGAACACCGGGGAGCTGTTTTTT.